Following are 10 T cell receptor beta chains from one sample sequenced in a study of blood T cell repertoires in COVID-19. Here immunoSEQ multiplex PCR was the method, and the copy in TCRdb shows in-frame clones only, minus some. This sample yields approximately 290,000 clones, of which 70% to 90% are seen a single time; about 4.1% belongs to the top ten. The sequencing input was PBMCs or T cells enriched from blood (not recorded which). The receptors shown here come from a woman between 25 and 40 years old who had recovered from COVID-19.

J is TRBJ1-2 and V is TRBV5-1; D not certain. Germline lookup yields CDR1 SGHRS and CDR2 YFSETQ. The CDR3 has 12 amino acids. Trimming removed 7 bases from V and 4 bases from J, with 11 bases in between. The DNA for the CDR3 is TGCGCCAGCCGCGAACTGCGCTATGGCTACACCTTC. It yields the protein CASRELRYGYTF.

J is TRBJ1-4 and V is TRBV5-1, with unresolved D. The V gene lost 0 bases and the J gene lost 8 bases, with 11 bases spanning the gap. The V gene's germline CDR1 is SGHRS and CDR2 YFSETQ. This CDR3 spans 14 amino acids. The CDR3 DNA sequence: TGCGCCAGCAGCTTGGGGGGAGCCGGGGAAAAACTGTTTTTT. Translating gives CASSLGGAGEKLFF.

The chain combines TRBV9 with TRBJ2-3, with TRBD2 matching 15 bases. Looked up from germline, CDR1 is SGDLS and CDR2 is YYNGEE. CDR3 length: 18 amino acids. V trimming: 0 bases; J trimming: 5 bases; junction bases outside the gene matches: 7. CDR3 nucleotides: TGTGCCAGCAGCGTAGGTGTGGGACTAGCGGGAGGTGTAGATACGCAGTATTTT. Encoded protein: CASSVGVGLAGGVDTQYF.

The chain has TRBV19 and TRBJ2-7; TRBD2 is a possible D gene (6 bases). The CDR3 is made up of 15 amino acids. V was shortened by 7 bases and J by 0 bases, with 16 bases between the two germline ends. In germline, CDR1 is LNHDA, CDR2 SQIVND (reference sequence). This CDR3 reads CASKPAGSSSYEQYF. Here the CDR3 DNA reads TGTGCCAGTAAGCCCGCGGGATCTTCCTCCTACGAGCAGTACTTC.

The rearrangement links TRBV6-5 to TRBJ2-7, with TRBD2 identical over 10 bases. The CDR3 runs to 15 residues. Germline lookup yields CDR1 MNHEY and CDR2 SVGAGI. The ends lost 5 bases at V and 3 bases at J; junction bases unmatched: 7. CDR3 loop: CASSTPRTSGYEQYF. CDR3 coding DNA: TGTGCCAGCAGTACCCCCCGGACTAGCGGCTACGAGCAGTACTTC.

The genes are TRBV23-1 and TRBJ1-3; unclear D gene. TRBV23-1 is recorded as an ORF, its role being uncertain. Trimming removed 0 bases at V and 3 bases at J, with 18 bases between. CDR3 size: 18 residues. Here the CDR3 DNA reads TGCGCCAGCAGTCAATCGCGGCCCGGTCAATGTCTTGGAAACACCATATATTTT. It is translated as CASSQSRPGQCLGNTIYF.

This clone was detected a few times. CDR3 nucleotide sequence: TGTGCCAGCAGCCCGGGACAACCTAATTCACCCCTCCACTTT. Its protein is CASSPGQPNSPLHF. The chain combines TRBV7-3 with TRBJ1-6, with D possibly matching TRBD1 (6 bases). The germline V gene encodes CDR1 SGHTA and CDR2 FQGTGA. The CDR3 is 14 residues long. Trimming shortened V by 5 bases and J by 6 bases, and 11 bases separated the two germline ends.

The genes are TRBV18 and TRBJ1-4; TRBD1 matches 10 bases. Germline CDR1 reads KGHSH; CDR2 reads LQKENI. V shed 5 bases, J shed 1 base, and the junction held 10 bases outside the gene matches. The CDR3 sequence is 18 residues long. The CDR3 here is CASSSNRQGALTNEKLFF. The DNA for the CDR3 is TGTGCCAGCTCATCAAATCGACAGGGGGCTTTAACTAATGAAAAACTGTTTTTT.

This chain links TRBV5-1 with TRBJ2-2; D is perhaps TRBD2 (6 bases). V lost 2 bases to trimming and J lost 6 bases, with 11 bases between them. This CDR3 contains 14 residues. Per the germline V gene, CDR1 is SGHRS and CDR2 is YFSETQ. CDR3 sequence (DNA): TGCGCCAGCAGCTTCACAGCGGGTGCCGGGGAGCTGTTTTTT. Translating it yields CASSFTAGAGELFF.

This chain joins TRBV4-2 and TRBJ2-7, with 8 bases lining up with TRBD2. The CDR3 sequence is 16 residues long. CDR1 and CDR2 (germline): LGHNA, YNFKEQ. After removal of 1 base from V and 2 bases from J, the junction contained 7 bases not matched to a gene. CDR3 DNA: TGTGCCAGCAGCCAAGCCGGGACTAGTGCCGCCTACGAGCAGTACTTC. This gives the protein CASSQAGTSAAYEQYF.